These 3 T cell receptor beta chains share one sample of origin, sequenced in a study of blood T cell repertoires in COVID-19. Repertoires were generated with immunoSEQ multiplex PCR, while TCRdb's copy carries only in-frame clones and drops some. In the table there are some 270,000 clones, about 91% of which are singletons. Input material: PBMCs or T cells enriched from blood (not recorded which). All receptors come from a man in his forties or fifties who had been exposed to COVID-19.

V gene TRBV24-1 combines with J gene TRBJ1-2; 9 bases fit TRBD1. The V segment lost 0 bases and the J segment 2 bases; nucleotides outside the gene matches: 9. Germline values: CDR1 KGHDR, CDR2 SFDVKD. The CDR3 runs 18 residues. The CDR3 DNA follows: TGTGCCACCAGTGATTTGGGGGACAGGGTTTTCCCCAACTATGGCTACACCTTC. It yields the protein CATSDLGDRVFPNYGYTF.

The CDR3 DNA reads TGCAGTGCTCCCCAGTACACTGAAGCTTTCTTT. Translation: CSAPQYTEAFF. The rearrangement uses TRBV20-1 and TRBJ1-1; no firm D call. This CDR3 has 11 residues. Between the trimmed V and J ends, which lost 5 bases and 3 bases, there was a span of 7 bases. Germline V gene lookup returns CDR1 DFQATT and CDR2 SNEGSKA (reference sequence).

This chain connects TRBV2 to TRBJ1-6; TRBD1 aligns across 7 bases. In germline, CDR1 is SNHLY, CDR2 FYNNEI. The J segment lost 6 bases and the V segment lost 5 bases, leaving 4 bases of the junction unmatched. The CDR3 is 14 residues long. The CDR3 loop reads CASSPRQGNSPLHF. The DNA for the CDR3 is TGTGCCAGCAGTCCCAGACAGGGTAATTCACCCCTCCACTTT.